This T cell receptor beta chain was captured in a study of blood T cell repertoires in COVID-19. Overall study context: There were acute and convalescent COVID-19 samples, and they came from the United States, Italy and Spain. T cells, B-cell-depleted T cells, or PBMCs supplied cDNA or gDNA.

Libraries were prepared by immunoSEQ multiplex PCR; TCRdb keeps only in-frame clonotypes and omits some of them. The table lists fewer than 350,000 clones, under 95% of them singletons, with about 2.3% in the top ten. Individuals aged roughly 18 to 95 years were recruited from about two dozen US areas. Categorization into cohorts depended on clinical history that participants reported. This CDR3 is 21 amino acids long. V lost 0 bases and J 2 bases, leaving 23 bases between the germline ends. CDR1 LGHNT and CDR2 FRNRAP come from the germline V gene. Sequencing input: PBMCs or T cells enriched from blood (not recorded which). J is TRBJ2-6 and V is TRBV12-5; perhaps TRBD2 as D (6 bases). The origin of this receptor is a woman aged 40 to 49 with acute COVID-19. The CDR3, as DNA: TGTGCTAGTGGTTTGGTACTGCTGGGACTCAAACCAGGGACTGGGGCCAACGTCCTGACTTTC. Translating it yields CASGLVLLGLKPGTGANVLTF.